This T cell receptor beta chain was recovered during a study of human T cells and chemical hapten exposure. Deletions cut 10 bases from V and 1 base from J, with 13 bases between. The CDR3 is 13 residues long. Germline values: CDR1 MNHNS, CDR2 SASEGT. This clonotype was detected ten times or more. The antigen remains unidentified. Stated time point: patch test 2, 6 weeks after DPC sensitization. The treatment denotes: therapeutic diphenylcyclopropenone sensitization with weekly scalp DPC. General observations from the study: Among TCRs, those above 1 in 1000 frequency were unaffected by DPC sensitization.

TCRdb reprocessed the RACE reads with MiXCR, giving one entry per CDR3 protein. The sample contains hundreds of thousands of distinct CDR3 sequences, roughly 6% of which appear only once. The TCR was taken from a woman aged 18-30 years with alopecia areata. Some clones in this sample may be carry-over from other donors' samples. J is TRBJ1-1 and V is TRBV6-1; D remains ambiguous. The source material was whole blood, sampled in connection with sensitization to the hapten diphenylcyclopropenone (DPC). CDR3 region: CAISFTPNTEAFF. Here the CDR3 DNA reads TGTGCCATCTCATTCACCCCGAACACTGAAGCTTTCTTT.